Described below is a single T cell receptor (beta chain) sequence and its context. Antigen: not known. This CDR3 has 12 amino acids. Germline V gives CDR1 SNHLY, CDR2 FYNNEI. V lost 11 bases to trimming and J lost 2 bases, with 12 bases between them. This sample stems from a study of identical twins. Study-level points and caveats: There was an excess of low generation probability in the out-of-frame alpha sequences that twins shared.

TCRdb itself ran the 5' RACE reads through MiXCR, one entry per CDR3 protein. The sample holds some 1,600,000 distinct CDR3 sequences, 25% to 35% seen once. This chain uses TRBV2 with TRBJ2-5, with no clear D. The receptor was derived from a newborn girl in good health. Sequenced material: cord blood. CDR3: CAARSRQETQYF. Here the CDR3 DNA reads TGTGCCGCTCGGAGCAGACAAGAGACCCAGTACTTC. Full variable domain (outside the CDR3, taken from reference TRBV2 and TRBJ2-5): EPEVTQTPSHQVTQMGQEVILRCVPISNHLYFYWYRQILGQKVEFLVSFYNNEISEKSEIFDDQFSVERPDGSNFTLKIRSTKLEDSAMYFCAARSRQETQYFGPGTRLLVL.